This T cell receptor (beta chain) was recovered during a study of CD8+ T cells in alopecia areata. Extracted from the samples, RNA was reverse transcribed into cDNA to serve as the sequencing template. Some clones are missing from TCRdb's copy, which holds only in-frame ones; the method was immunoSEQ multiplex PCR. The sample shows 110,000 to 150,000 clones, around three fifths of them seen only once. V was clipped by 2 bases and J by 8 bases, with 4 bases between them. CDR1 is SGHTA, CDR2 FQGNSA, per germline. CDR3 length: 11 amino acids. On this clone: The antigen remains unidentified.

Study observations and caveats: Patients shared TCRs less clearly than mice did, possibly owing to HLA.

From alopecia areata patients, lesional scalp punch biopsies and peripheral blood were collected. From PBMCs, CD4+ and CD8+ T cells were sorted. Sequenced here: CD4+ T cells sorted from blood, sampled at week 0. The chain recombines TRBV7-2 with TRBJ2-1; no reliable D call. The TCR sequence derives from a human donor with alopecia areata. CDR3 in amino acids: CASSLFYEQFF. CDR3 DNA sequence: TGTGCCAGCAGCTTATTCTATGAGCAGTTCTTC.